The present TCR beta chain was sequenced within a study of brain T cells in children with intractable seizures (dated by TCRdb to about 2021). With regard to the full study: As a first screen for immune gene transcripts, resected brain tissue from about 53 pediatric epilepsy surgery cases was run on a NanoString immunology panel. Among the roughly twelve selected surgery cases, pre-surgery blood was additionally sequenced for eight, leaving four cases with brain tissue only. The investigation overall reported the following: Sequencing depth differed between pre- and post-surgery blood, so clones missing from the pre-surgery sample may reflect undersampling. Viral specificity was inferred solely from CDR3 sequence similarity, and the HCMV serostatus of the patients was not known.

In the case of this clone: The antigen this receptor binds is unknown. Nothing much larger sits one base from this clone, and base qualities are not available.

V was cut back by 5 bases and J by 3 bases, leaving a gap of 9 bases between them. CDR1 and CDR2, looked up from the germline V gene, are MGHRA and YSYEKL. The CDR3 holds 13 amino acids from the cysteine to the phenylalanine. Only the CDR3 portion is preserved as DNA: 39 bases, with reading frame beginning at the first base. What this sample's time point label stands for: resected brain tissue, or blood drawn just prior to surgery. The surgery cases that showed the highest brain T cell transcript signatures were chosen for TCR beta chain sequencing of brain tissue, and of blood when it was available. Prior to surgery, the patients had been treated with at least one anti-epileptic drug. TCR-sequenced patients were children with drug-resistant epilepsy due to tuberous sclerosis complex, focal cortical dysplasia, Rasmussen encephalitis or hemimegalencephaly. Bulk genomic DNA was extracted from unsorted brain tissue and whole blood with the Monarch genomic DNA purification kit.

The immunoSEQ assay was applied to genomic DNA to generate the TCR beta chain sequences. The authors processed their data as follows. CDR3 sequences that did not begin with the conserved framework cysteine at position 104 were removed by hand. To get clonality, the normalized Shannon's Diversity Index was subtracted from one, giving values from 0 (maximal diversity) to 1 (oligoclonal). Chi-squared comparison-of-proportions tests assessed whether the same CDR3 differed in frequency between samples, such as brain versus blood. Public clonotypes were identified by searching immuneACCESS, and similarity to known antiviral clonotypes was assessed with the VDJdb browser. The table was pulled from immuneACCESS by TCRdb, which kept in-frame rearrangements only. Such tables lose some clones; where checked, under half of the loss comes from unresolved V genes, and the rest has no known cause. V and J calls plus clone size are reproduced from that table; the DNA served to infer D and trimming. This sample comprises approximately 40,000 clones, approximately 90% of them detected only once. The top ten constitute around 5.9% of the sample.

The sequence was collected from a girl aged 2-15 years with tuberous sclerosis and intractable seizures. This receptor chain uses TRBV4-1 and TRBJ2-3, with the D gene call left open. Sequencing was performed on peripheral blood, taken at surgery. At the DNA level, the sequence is TGCGCCAGCAGCGCCTCCTGGACAGATACGCAGTATTTT. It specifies CASSASWTDTQYF.